Below, 7 T cell receptor beta chains from the same sample are listed, as sequenced in a study of control samples from healthy donors and cancer patients. Using immunoSEQ multiplex PCR, the repertoire was profiled, and TCRdb retains in-frame clones only, with some absent. This repertoire shows 100,000 to 150,000 clones, over 75% found once; its top ten account for around 2%. The specimen sequenced was blood. The receptors here all came from a man aged 18-30 years in good health.

V is TRBV13 and J is TRBJ1-1; a weak D match, TRBD1 (5 bases). Trimming took 5 bases from V and 10 from J, leaving 17 bases between them. This CDR3 is 13 amino acids long. CDR1 PRHDT and CDR2 FYEKMQ come from the germline V gene (reference sequence). CDR3 sequence: CASSDVNTGGAFF. In DNA, the CDR3 is TGTGCCAGCAGCGACGTGAACACAGGAGGAGCTTTCTTT.

The rearrangement links TRBV30 to TRBJ1-2; 9 positions match TRBD1. CDR3 length: 13 amino acids. The V gene end was trimmed by 6 bases and the J gene end by 8 bases; junction bases not matched to a gene: 10. The germline V gene encodes CDR1 GTSNPN and CDR2 SVGIG (reference sequence). The DNA for the CDR3 is TGTGCCTGCAATCCAAACAGGGGGCCAGGCTACACCTTC. This encodes CACNPNRGPGYTF.

The J gene is TRBJ2-7, the V gene TRBV28; D ambiguous. Germline V gene sequence: CDR1 MDHEN, CDR2 SYDVKM. V was trimmed by 3 bases and J by 5 bases, leaving 2 bases between them. CDR3 length equals 10 residues. CDR3 region: CASSFDEQYF. The CDR3, as DNA: TGTGCCAGCAGTTTTGACGAGCAGTACTTC.

DNA for the CDR3: TGTGCCAGCAGCTTAGATCAAGGGGGCATTTCCTATAATTCACCCCTCCACTTT. Translation: CASSLDQGGISYNSPLHF. The chain employs TRBV11-2 and TRBJ1-6; TRBD1 matches at 7 bases. The CDR3 contains 18 residues. After removal of 0 bases from V and 1 base from J, the junction contained 6 bases not matched to a gene. Germline CDR1 SGHAT, CDR2 FQNNGV. Variable domain in full (rest from reference TRBV11-2 and TRBJ1-6): EAGVAQSPRYKIIEKRQSVAFWCNPISGHATLYWYQQILGQGPKLLIQFQNNGVVDDSQLPKDRFSAERLKGVDSTLKIQPAKLEDSAVYLCASSLDQGGISYNSPLHFGNGTRLTVT.

The genes are TRBV27 and TRBJ1-1; 7 bases fit TRBD1. The CDR3 sequence is 17 residues long. The V segment lost 4 bases and the J segment 0 bases; nucleotides outside the gene matches: 11. Germline V gene sequence: CDR1 MNHEY, CDR2 SMNVEV (reference sequence). The CDR3 DNA sequence: TGTGCCAGCAGTTCCGACAGGGACCTAAATCTGAACACTGAAGCTTTCTTT. It translates to CASSSDRDLNLNTEAFF.

CDR3 coding DNA: TGTGCCAGCAGCTTAGGGTTGGCCCCGCGTCAAGGCTACACCTTC. This codes for CASSLGLAPRQGYTF. The chain couples TRBV13 to TRBJ1-2; D is ambiguous. Trimming cost V 0 bases and J 8 bases, with 16 bases left between them. The CDR3 consists of 15 residues. The germline gives CDR1 PRHDT, CDR2 FYEKMQ (reference sequence).

This chain connects TRBV10-3 to TRBJ1-5, with D maybe TRBD1 (5 bases). Germline CDR1 ENHRY, CDR2 SYGVKD. V lost 6 bases, J lost 0 bases, and 12 bases lay in between. The CDR3 runs 15 residues. DNA for the CDR3: TGTGCCATCAGCGCCACAGGAATTAGCAATCAGCCCCAGCATTTT. Translated, it gives CAISATGISNQPQHF.